The 9 T cell receptor beta chains below all came from one sample that was sequenced in a study of shared clonotypes between healthy human individuals. Measured with immunoSEQ multiplex PCR; TCRdb has only the in-frame clones, and not every one. Counted here are 500,000 to 550,000 clones, about 96% occurring once; the ten biggest clones make up 0.055% to 0.075%. Sequencing used naive CD4+ T cells sorted from blood. The sample's subset: CD45RA+ positively selected. Receptor source: a woman between 25 and 40 years old in good health.

This sequence joins TRBV7-3 and TRBJ2-1; D not certain. Trimming shortened V by 5 bases and J by 8 bases, and 22 bases separated the two germline ends. The CDR3 is 16 amino acids. Per the germline V gene, CDR1 is SGHTA and CDR2 is FQGTGA. The CDR3 sequence: CASSLFLTGLWDEQFF. CDR3 DNA sequence: TGTGCCAGCAGCCTATTCCTGACGGGCCTATGGGATGAGCAGTTCTTC.

The chain carries TRBV19 and TRBJ2-1, with D tentatively TRBD2 (6 bases). Per germline, CDR1 LNHDA and CDR2 SQIVND (reference sequence). Between the trimmed V and J ends, which lost 10 bases and 5 bases, there was a span of 18 bases. This CDR3 has 14 residues. CDR3 sequence: CATRKSGTHNEQFF. CDR3 DNA: TGTGCCACCCGCAAATCCGGGACTCACAATGAGCAGTTCTTC. Full variable domain (remainder filled in from reference TRBV19 and TRBJ2-1): DGGITQSPKYLFRKEGQNVTLSCEQNLNHDAMYWYRQDPGQGLRLIYYSQIVNDFQKGDIAEGYSVSREKKESFPLTVTSAQKNPTAFYLCATRKSGTHNEQFFGPGTRLTVL.

The chain couples TRBV11-2 to TRBJ2-3; D remains ambiguous. Trimming stripped 1 base from V and 5 bases from J, with 10 bases between. The germline CDR1 and CDR2 sequences are SGHAT and FQNNGV. There are 14 residues in the CDR3. CDR3 sequence: CASSLVPAGDTQYF. As DNA, the CDR3 is TGTGCCAGCAGCTTAGTGCCAGCCGGAGATACGCAGTATTTT.

Only one count was recorded for this clone. The chain carries TRBV6-1 and TRBJ2-1; D is unclear. CDR1 MNHNS and CDR2 SASEGT come from the germline V gene. CDR3 length: 11 residues. V was shortened by 6 bases and J by 9 bases, with 9 bases between the two germline ends. DNA of the CDR3: TGTGCCAGCAGGGACCTCGGTGAGCAGTTCTTC. This gives the protein CASRDLGEQFF.

This clone was seen a handful of times. This sequence joins TRBV7-6 and TRBJ2-3, with TRBD2 matching 10 bases. Trimming removed 2 bases from V and 6 bases from J; junction bases left unmatched: 11. The germline gives CDR1 SGHVS, CDR2 FNYEAQ. This CDR3 region has 17 residues. DNA of the CDR3: TGTGCCAGCAGCTTAACCCCCCCTAGCGGGAGTAGGGATACGCAGTATTTT. Translating it yields CASSLTPPSGSRDTQYF.

The genes are TRBV18 and TRBJ2-3; weak D call: TRBD2 (6 bases). The CDR3 length is 18 residues. The V gene lost 6 bases and the J gene lost 0 bases, with 22 bases spanning the gap. Looked up from germline, CDR1 is KGHSH and CDR2 is LQKENI. CDR3 residues: CASSLLGAGRRSTDTQYF. DNA for the CDR3: TGTGCCAGCTCCTTGCTAGGGGCGGGGAGGCGTAGCACAGATACGCAGTATTTT.

This clone was seen a handful of times. V is TRBV19 and J is TRBJ1-2; no reliable D call. V shed 2 bases and J shed 5 bases, with 6 bases lying between them. From germline, CDR1 is LNHDA and CDR2 SQIVND (reference sequence). The CDR3 sequence is 12 residues long. The chain's CDR3 is CASSISTYGYTF. The DNA of the CDR3 is TGTGCCAGTAGTATATCAACATATGGCTACACCTTC.

A word on this clone: An end of the junction differs from the germline gene, which may be a read error. The rearrangement uses TRBV28 and TRBJ1-5, with a tentative D call TRBD1 (6 bases). Germline CDR1 is MDHEN and CDR2 is SYDVKM. This CDR3 spans 18 amino acids. CDR3 region: CASSLLGEGVLSYQPQHF. CDR3 nucleotides: TGTGCCAGCAGTTTATTGGGGGAGGGGGTTCTTAGCTATCAGCCCCAGCATTTT.

The CDR3 DNA is TGTGCCAGCAGCTTACATTTGCAGGCTAGTTTCTATGGCTACACCTTC. It is translated as CASSLHLQASFYGYTF. V usage is TRBV7-2 and J usage is TRBJ1-2; the D is unclear. Trimming shortened V by 2 bases and J by 4 bases, and 17 bases separated the two germline ends. Germline lookup yields CDR1 SGHTA and CDR2 FQGNSA. The length of the CDR3 is 16 residues. Looking up the rest from reference TRBV7-2 and TRBJ1-2 gives the full variable domain: GAGVSQSPSNKVTEKGKDVELRCDPISGHTALYWYRQSLGQGLEFLIYFQGNSAPDKSGLPSDRFSAERTGGSVSTLTIQRTQQEDSAVYLCASSLHLQASFYGYTFGSGTRLTVV.